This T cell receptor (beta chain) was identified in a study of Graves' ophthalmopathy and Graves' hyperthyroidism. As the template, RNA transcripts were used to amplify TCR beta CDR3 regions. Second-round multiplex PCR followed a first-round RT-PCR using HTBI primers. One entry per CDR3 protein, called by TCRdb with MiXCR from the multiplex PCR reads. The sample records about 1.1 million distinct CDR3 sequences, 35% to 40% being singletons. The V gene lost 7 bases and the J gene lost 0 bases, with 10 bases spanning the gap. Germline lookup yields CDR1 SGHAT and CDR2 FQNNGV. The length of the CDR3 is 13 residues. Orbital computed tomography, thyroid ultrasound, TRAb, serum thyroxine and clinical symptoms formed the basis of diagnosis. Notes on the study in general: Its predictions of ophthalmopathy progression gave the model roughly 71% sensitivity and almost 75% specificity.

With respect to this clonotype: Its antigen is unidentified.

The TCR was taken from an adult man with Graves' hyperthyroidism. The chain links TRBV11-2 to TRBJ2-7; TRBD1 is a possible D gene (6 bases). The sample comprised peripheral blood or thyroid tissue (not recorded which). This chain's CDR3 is CASTGASSYEQYF. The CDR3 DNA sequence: TGTGCCAGCACAGGGGCTTCCTCCTACGAGCAGTACTTC. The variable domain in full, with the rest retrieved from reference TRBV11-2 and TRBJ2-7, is EAGVAQSPRYKIIEKRQSVAFWCNPISGHATLYWYQQILGQGPKLLIQFQNNGVVDDSQLPKDRFSAERLKGVDSTLKIQPAKLEDSAVYLCASTGASSYEQYFGPGTRLTVT.